A selection of T cell receptor beta chains follows, all from one sample in a study of regulatory T cells in long-lasting Graves disease. Using its own MiXCR run on the multiplex PCR reads, TCRdb lists one record per CDR3 protein. The data contain 680,000 or so distinct CDR3 sequences, 15% to 20% of them singletons. The sample was also linked to a second study, of T cells in Graves' hyperthyroidism and ophthalmopathy.

Specimen: peripheral blood mononuclear cells (PBMCs), collected at new diagnosis, from a patient treated with antithyroid drugs. These receptors were taken from a woman aged 25 to 45 with Graves disease. Each CDR3 is given with its conserved first and last residue. Each record gives: V gene, clone size, J gene, D gene, CDR3 DNA, CDR3 protein. The D gene is left open where the match is weak. Expanded clones are given a class, and other clones once, few, many or no size at all.

TRBV10-3	few	TRBJ2-3	.	TGTGCCGCTAGCACCCGGGGAGATACGCAGTATTTT	CAASTRGDTQYF
TRBV6-2/TRBV6-3	many	TRBJ2-7	TRBD1	TGTGCCAGCAGTGCGGACGTTTGGGACAGGGGGGACGAGCAGTACTTC	CASSADVWDRGDEQYF
TRBV5-1	many	TRBJ2-7	.	TGCGCCAGCAGCTTGGAAGTGGGGTACGAGCAGTACTTC	CASSLEVGYEQYF
TRBV7-2	many	TRBJ2-7	TRBD2	TGTGCCAGCAGCCGCCTAGCGGGGAGGGGCTACGAGCAGTACTTC	CASSRLAGRGYEQYF
TRBV6-5	.	TRBJ2-3	.	TGTGCCAGCAGTTACTCGAGGCTACCGAGCACAGATACGCAGTATTTT	CASSYSRLPSTDTQYF
TRBV28	few	TRBJ2-4	.	TGTGCCAGCAACCAGAGTAGACTTCTTAGAAACATTCAGTACTTC	CASNQSRLLRNIQYF
TRBV5-1	many	TRBJ1-2	.	TGCGCCAGCAGCTCCCTTAGAGACTATGGCTACACCTTC	CASSSLRDYGYTF
TRBV6-2/TRBV6-3	.	TRBJ1-3	TRBD1	TGTGCCAGCAGACAGGACAGGGGTGCTGGAAACACCATATATTTT	CASRQDRGAGNTIYF
TRBV28	many	TRBJ1-4	.	TGTGCCAGCAGTTTTGACTCTGCAACTAATGAAAAACTGTTTTTT	CASSFDSATNEKLFF
TRBV29-1	.	TRBJ2-2	TRBD2	TGCAGCGTTGAGGGGGGGACCGGGGAGCTGTTTTTT	CSVEGGTGELFF
TRBV2	few	TRBJ2-2	.	TGTGCCAGCATCCGAGACATCTACACCGGGGAGCTGTTTTTT	CASIRDIYTGELFF
TRBV5-1	.	TRBJ1-4	.	TGCGCCAGCAGCTTGGTAGGGTCTAATGAAAAACTGTTTTTT	CASSLVGSNEKLFF
TRBV7-6	many	TRBJ2-3	TRBD1	TGTGCCAGCAGCGGGAGGCGGGATTCGGGACAGGGGGCAGATACGCAGTATTTT	CASSGRRDSGQGADTQYF
TRBV5-1	.	TRBJ1-2	.	TGCGCCAGCAGTCTGCAAGAGTCCTATGGCTACACCTTC	CASSLQESYGYTF
TRBV9	few	TRBJ2-3	.	TGTGCCAGCAGCGAGAAGGGAGGGGGAGGAAATACGCAGTATTTT	CASSEKGGGGNTQYF
TRBV29-1	many	TRBJ2-7	.	TGCAGCGTTGAAGTCGGTTCACTGGCCAGGCCAGCGGGCGAGCAGTACTTC	CSVEVGSLARPAGEQYF
TRBV7-2	.	TRBJ2-2	.	TGTGCCAGCAGCCCGCGACGACTACCCGAAAGGACCGGGGAGCTGTTTTTT	CASSPRRLPERTGELFF
TRBV6-2/TRBV6-3	many	TRBJ1-1	.	TGTGCCAGCAGTTTGACCATCCAGGGAAGGAACACTGAAGCTTTCTTT	CASSLTIQGRNTEAFF
TRBV20-1	few	TRBJ2-7	.	TGCAGTGCCGGCGTGTCCCCCGGCGACGAGCAGTACTTC	CSAGVSPGDEQYF
TRBV6-2/TRBV6-3	.	TRBJ1-5	TRBD1	TGTGCCAGCAGTTCCGGGACAGGGGATAGCAATCAGCCCCAGCATTTT	CASSSGTGDSNQPQHF
TRBV27	many	TRBJ2-5	TRBD2	TGTGCCAGCAGTCCCGAAGCGGGGAATGGTGTAGAGACCCAGTACTTC	CASSPEAGNGVETQYF
TRBV5-1	many	TRBJ2-7	TRBD2	TGCGCCAGCAGCTTGCTGGTCGGGAGGGCCCATGGCGAGCAGTACTTC	CASSLLVGRAHGEQYF
TRBV28	many	TRBJ2-1	.	TGTGCCAGCAGTTCTCTACCGGGACAAGGCAATGAGCAGTTCTTC	CASSSLPGQGNEQFF
TRBV13	.	TRBJ2-1	TRBD2	TGTGCCAGCAGCCCCTACCCTAGCGGCTCCTCCTACAATGAGCAGTTCTTC	CASSPYPSGSSYNEQFF
TRBV28	many	TRBJ2-5	.	TGTGCCAGCAGTTTAGACGGGAAGCAAGAGACCCAGTACTTC	CASSLDGKQETQYF
TRBV9	.	TRBJ2-2	.	TGTGCCAGCAGCGTAATGGCGGGAAGCACCGGGGAGCTGTTTTTT	CASSVMAGSTGELFF
TRBV7-2	many	TRBJ2-7	TRBD2	TGTGCCAGCAGCCCGGCTAGCGGGAGCTTGTACGAGCAGTACTTC	CASSPASGSLYEQYF
TRBV6-5	many	TRBJ2-3	TRBD2	TGTGCCAGCAGTTCGACTAGCGGGAGCCCAGATACGCAGTATTTT	CASSSTSGSPDTQYF
TRBV6-1	many	TRBJ1-5	.	TGTGCCAGCAGTGAATGGCAGATAAATCAGCCCCAGCATTTT	CASSEWQINQPQHF
TRBV27	many	TRBJ2-1	TRBD1	TGTGCCAGCACCCAACAGGGGGTGGGTTACAATGAGCAGTTCTTC	CASTQQGVGYNEQFF
TRBV2	few	TRBJ1-2	TRBD1	TGTGCCAGCAGTGACCCTACAGGGGGGCACTATGGCTACACCTTC	CASSDPTGGHYGYTF
TRBV4-1	.	TRBJ2-3	TRBD2	TGCGCCAGCAGCCAAGATTCTAGCGGCCGCACAGATACGCAGTATTTT	CASSQDSSGRTDTQYF
TRBV12-3/TRBV12-4	many	TRBJ1-4	.	TGTGCCAGCAGTCCCCCGGCTAAGGGAACTAATGAAAAACTGTTTTTT	CASSPPAKGTNEKLFF
TRBV7-2	few	TRBJ1-4	.	TGTGCCAGCAGCCCGTCTAGGGGCTTTGAGGAAAAACTGTTTTTT	CASSPSRGFEEKLFF
TRBV7-2	many	TRBJ1-4	TRBD1	TGTGCCAGCAGCCCACAGGGGACAGGGTTGGCTGAAAAACTGTTTTTT	CASSPQGTGLAEKLFF
TRBV3-1	.	TRBJ1-2	.	TGTGCCAGCAGCCATCAGGCCGGATTCAGGGTTTATGGCTACACCTTC	CASSHQAGFRVYGYTF
TRBV7-8	few	TRBJ1-2	.	TGTGCCAGCAGCTTAGAATCGGGGATAAACTATGGCTACACCTTC	CASSLESGINYGYTF
TRBV2	many	TRBJ2-1	.	TGTGCCAGCAGCTCCTCCGGGACAATCTCCTACAATGAGCAGTTCTTC	CASSSSGTISYNEQFF
TRBV19	.	TRBJ2-3	.	TGTGCCAGTAGTACCCTAAGGTCCACAGATACGCAGTATTTT	CASSTLRSTDTQYF
TRBV6-2/TRBV6-3	.	TRBJ2-3	TRBD2	TGTGCCAGCAGTCCCGGGACTAGCGGGTTTTTCACAGATACGCAGTATTTT	CASSPGTSGFFTDTQYF
TRBV5-1	.	TRBJ2-7	.	TGCGCCAGCAGCGTGAACGGGGACAAAACCTACGAGCAGTACTTC	CASSVNGDKTYEQYF
TRBV28	many	TRBJ2-1	.	TGTGCCAGCAGTTTGAGCTTCGAGAGCTCCTACAATGAGCAGTTCTTC	CASSLSFESSYNEQFF
TRBV29-1	many	TRBJ2-3	TRBD1	TGCAGCGTTGGGACAGGGGCTAATACGCAGTATTTT	CSVGTGANTQYF
TRBV7-9	few	TRBJ1-3	.	TGTGCCAGCAGCCTTGCCCGAGGAAACACCATATATTTT	CASSLARGNTIYF
TRBV7-9	many	TRBJ1-1	.	TGTGCCAGCAGCTTGAATGGGATTCGGACTGAAGCTTTCTTT	CASSLNGIRTEAFF
TRBV20-1	few	TRBJ2-6	.	TGCAGTGCTAGAGCCTCTCCCAGGGATAGCTCTGGGGCCAACGTCCTGACTTTC	CSARASPRDSSGANVLTF
TRBV19	few	TRBJ2-2	.	TGTGCCAGTAGTATTTGGGCCGGGGGCGACACCGGGGAGCTGTTTTTT	CASSIWAGGDTGELFF
TRBV27	few	TRBJ1-1	.	TGTGCCAGCAGTTTATCTATGGTAGCAGAAGCTTTCTTT	CASSLSMVAEAFF
TRBV20-1	.	TRBJ2-7	TRBD1	TGCAGTGCTAGAGATCGGCTCCGACAGGGCGAGCAGTACTTC	CSARDRLRQGEQYF
TRBV5-1	many	TRBJ1-1	TRBD1	TGCGCCAGCAGCCCCGTGGGGGGGACAGGGCTCTTGGTCTCCGATGAAGCTTTCTTT	CASSPVGGTGLLVSDEAFF
TRBV30	many	TRBJ2-7	.	TGTGCCTGGAGTGGGGTCCGCTACGAGCAGTACTTC	CAWSGVRYEQYF
TRBV28	few	TRBJ1-1	.	TGTGCCACCATTGGTTCAGTGAGGAACACTGAAGCTTTCTTT	CATIGSVRNTEAFF
TRBV2	many	TRBJ1-1	.	TGTGCCAGCAGAGGGGGGGACGCTTTCTTT	CASRGGDAFF
TRBV20-1	few	TRBJ2-3	.	TGCAGTGCTAGTGGTTCTTGGGCGGGCTCGGGGACGCAGTATTTT	CSASGSWAGSGTQYF
TRBV12-3/TRBV12-4	many	TRBJ1-5	TRBD1	TGTGCCAGCAGTTTCGGGACAGGGAGGAAGGCCTTGGATCAGCCCCAGCATTTT	CASSFGTGRKALDQPQHF
TRBV19	.	TRBJ2-1	TRBD1	TGTGCCAGTAGTCCGGGGACAGGGCGATTCAATGAGCAGTTCTTC	CASSPGTGRFNEQFF
TRBV12-3/TRBV12-4	.	TRBJ2-3	TRBD2	TGTGCCAGCAGGGACCCGCTAGCGGGAGGGCCCGATACGCAGTATTTT	CASRDPLAGGPDTQYF
TRBV6-2/TRBV6-3	.	TRBJ2-5	.	TGTGCCAGCAGTTACGATTCCCGAGGCGAGACCCAGTACTTC	CASSYDSRGETQYF
TRBV10-2	many	TRBJ1-1	TRBD1	TGCGCCACAGACACAGGGGCCGCCGTGAACACTGAAGCTTTCTTT	CATDTGAAVNTEAFF
TRBV19	.	TRBJ2-5	.	TGTGCCAGTAGTATAACCCCGGGACTTCGAGAGACCCAGTACTTC	CASSITPGLRETQYF